Only a few counts were recorded for the clone carrying this T cell receptor beta chain. Losses at the gene ends were 3 bases for V and 4 bases for J; bases not matched to a gene: 3. This CDR3 is built from 15 residues. Germline CDR1 SGHNT, CDR2 YYREEE (reference sequence). This record belongs to a study of blood T cell repertoires in COVID-19. For the study at large: Samples representing acute and convalescent COVID-19 were sourced from the United States, Italy and Spain. Nucleic acid was either cDNA or gDNA, and it came from T cells, B-cell-depleted T cells, or PBMCs.

Original handling: Researchers report that nucleated cell counts were estimated from reference gene primer amplification. The method was immunoSEQ multiplex PCR; TCRdb's version includes in-frame clones alone and lacks a portion of them. The D gene and trimming were derived from the DNA, and the V and J assignments and clone size from that table. The sample includes about 130,000 clones, 60% to 80% of them seen just once. This chain joins TRBV5-4 and TRBJ2-2; TRBD1 matches 10 bases. The TCR was taken from a man aged 60 to 69 who had recovered from COVID-19. The sequenced sample was peripheral blood. CDR3 residues: CASSSGTGVTGELFF. CDR3 in DNA: TGTGCCAGCAGCTCCGGGACAGGGGTCACCGGGGAGCTGTTTTTT.